This TCR beta chain was captured by sequencing in a study of blood T cell repertoires in COVID-19. Study in general: Spain, Italy and the United States supplied samples that represented acute and convalescent COVID-19. Sources were T cells, B-cell-depleted T cells, or PBMCs; the material itself was cDNA or gDNA.

This clone has a single count. The protocol was immunoSEQ multiplex PCR, while the TCRdb copy is restricted to in-frame clones and leaves out a portion. The data show 40,000 to 60,000 clones, around 88% seen once. The CDR3 loop spans 12 amino acids. Per germline, CDR1 SNHLY and CDR2 FYNNEI. The J segment lost 8 bases and the V segment lost 4 bases, leaving 2 bases of the junction unmatched. This sequence originates from a human donor in a cohort sampled during active COVID-19. The sequencing input was peripheral blood. The chain links TRBV2 to TRBJ1-2; 9 nucleotides agree with TRBD1. CDR3 loop: CASSGQGEGYTF. CDR3 DNA sequence: TGTGCCAGCAGTGGACAGGGGGAGGGCTACACCTTC.